These 30 T cell receptor beta chains came from one sample sequenced in a study of CD8+ T cells in alopecia areata. Described treatment: oral pan-JAK inhibitor, 5-10 mg twice daily. cDNA prepared by RNA extraction and subsequent reverse transcription served as the template for sequencing. The table came from immunoSEQ multiplex PCR; TCRdb's copy has only in-frame clones and leaves some out. Among 150,000 to 200,000 clones listed, 60% were seen once. Here the sequenced sample was CD4+ T cells sorted from blood, taken at week 24, from a patient treated with tofacitinib. These receptors were taken from a human donor with alopecia areata.

This clone has only one observation. V is TRBV9 and J is TRBJ2-3; the D is unclear. V was trimmed by 1 base and J by 2 bases, leaving 14 bases between them. The CDR3 spans 16 residues. The V gene's germline CDR1 is SGDLS and CDR2 YYNGEE. CDR3 sequence: CASSVLNGRSTDTQYF. In nucleotides, the CDR3 is TGTGCCAGCAGCGTACTAAATGGCCGCTCCACAGATACGCAGTATTTT.

This clone was observed a handful of times. The CDR3 DNA is TGCAGCGTTGGTGCTTATGGTCAGCCCCAGCATTTT. This encodes CSVGAYGQPQHF. The chain is built from TRBV29-1 and TRBJ1-5; D call uncertain. V lost 4 bases, J lost 6 bases, and 10 bases lay in between. Germline V lookup: CDR1 SQVTM, CDR2 ANQGSEA. The CDR3 consists of 12 residues. The full variable domain, completed using reference TRBV29-1 and TRBJ1-5, is SAVISQKPSRDICQRGTSLTIQCQVDSQVTMMFWYRQQPGQSLTLIATANQGSEATYESGFVIDKFPISRPNLTFSTLTVSNMSPEDSSIYLCSVGAYGQPQHFGDGTRLSIL.

The chain is built from TRBV28 and TRBJ1-2; TRBD1 might be the D (5 bases). With 3 bases removed from V and 2 bases from J, the gap between germline ends came to 10 bases. The CDR3 spans 14 residues. The germline V gene has CDR1 MDHEN and CDR2 SYDVKM. The CDR3 DNA reads as TGTGCCAGCAGTTTCCTATGGGGGAACTATGGCTACACCTTC. Translating it yields CASSFLWGNYGYTF.

This chain links TRBV7-9 with TRBJ2-2, with 8 positions matching TRBD2. CDR1 and CDR2 (germline): SEHNR, FQNEAQ (reference sequence). This CDR3 region has 18 residues. Trimming took 2 bases from V and 1 from J; bases not matched to a gene: 9. DNA for the CDR3: TGTGCCAGCAGCTTATTCCAAGGGCTAGCGGGGAACACCGGGGAGCTGTTTTTT. Its translation is CASSLFQGLAGNTGELFF. Complete variable domain (other parts from reference TRBV7-9 and TRBJ2-2): DTGVSQNPRHKITKRGQNVTFRCDPISEHNRLYWYRQTLGQGPEFLTYFQNEAQLEKSRLLSDRFSAERPKGSFSTLEIQRTEQGDSAMYLCASSLFQGLAGNTGELFFGEGSRLTVL.

This chain uses TRBV7-2 with TRBJ2-5, with 9 bases fitting TRBD1. This CDR3 has 17 amino acids. Losses at the gene ends were 5 bases for V and 5 bases for J; bases not matched to a gene: 15. Germline-derived CDR1 and CDR2 are SGHTA and FQGNSA. CDR3 region: CASSPTRAGQGWETQYF. CDR3 coding DNA: TGTGCCAGCAGCCCCACTAGGGCCGGACAGGGGTGGGAGACCCAGTACTTC.

This clone is a singleton in its sample. The V gene is TRBV18, the J gene TRBJ2-5; unclear D gene. The length of the CDR3 is 15 residues. The germline CDR1 and CDR2 sequences are KGHSH and LQKENI. Trimming left V 3 bases short and J 2 bases short, with 13 bases between. CDR3 sequence reads: CASSPLGPPQETQYF. DNA for the CDR3: TGTGCCAGCTCACCCCTCGGACCACCTCAAGAGACCCAGTACTTC. The variable domain in full, with the rest retrieved from reference TRBV18 and TRBJ2-5, is NAGVMQNPRHLVRRRGQEARLRCSPMKGHSHVYWYRQLPEEGLKFMVYLQKENIIDESGMPKERFSAEFPKEGPSILRIQQVVRGDSAAYFCASSPLGPPQETQYFGPGTRLLVL.

Many counts were recorded for this clone. The chain carries TRBV2 and TRBJ1-1; D gene ambiguous. V was pared by 5 bases and J by 5 bases, with 6 bases between. Per the germline V gene, CDR1 is SNHLY and CDR2 is FYNNEI. The CDR3 totals 11 residues. The CDR3 here is CASSFDTEAFF. The CDR3 nucleotides are TGTGCCAGCAGTTTTGATACTGAAGCTTTCTTT.

CDR3 region: CASSRQSNTGELFF. CDR3 nucleotide sequence: TGTGCCAGCAGCCGACAGTCGAACACCGGGGAGCTGTTTTTT. This chain connects TRBV7-9 to TRBJ2-2, with a possible D match to TRBD1 (5 bases). The CDR3 contains 14 residues. Germline CDR1 and CDR2: SEHNR and FQNEAQ (reference sequence). Deletions cut 5 bases from V and 0 bases from J, with 7 bases between. The variable domain in full, with the rest retrieved from reference TRBV7-9 and TRBJ2-2, is DTGVSQNPRHKITKRGQNVTFRCDPISEHNRLYWYRQTLGQGPEFLTYFQNEAQLEKSRLLSDRFSAERPKGSFSTLEIQRTEQGDSAMYLCASSRQSNTGELFFGEGSRLTVL.

The CDR3 DNA reads as TGTGCCAGCTCCGGGACAGGGCATAATTCACCCCTCCACTTT. Translating gives CASSGTGHNSPLHF. This sequence joins TRBV19 and TRBJ1-6; 9 bases are shared with TRBD1. After removal of 9 bases from V and 5 bases from J, the junction contained 5 bases not matched to a gene. This CDR3 spans 14 amino acids. Germline-derived CDR1 and CDR2 are LNHDA and SQIVND (reference sequence).

The rearrangement joins TRBV7-3 to TRBJ2-6; D is unclear. V shed 6 bases and J shed 0 bases, with 15 bases lying between them. CDR1 and CDR2 (germline): SGHTA, FQGTGA. There are 17 residues in the CDR3. CDR3 amino acids: CASSDGTLFSGANVLTF. CDR3 DNA: TGTGCCAGCAGTGACGGAACCCTCTTCTCTGGGGCCAACGTCCTGACTTTC.

The rearrangement links TRBV9 to TRBJ2-7, with TRBD1 matching 9 bases. Germline V CDR1 and CDR2: SGDLS, YYNGEE. V shed 3 bases, J shed 6 bases, and the junction held 7 bases outside the gene matches. The CDR3 sequence is 14 residues long. This CDR3 is CASSDGTGKSEQYF. The CDR3 DNA reads as TGTGCCAGCAGCGATGGGACAGGGAAAAGCGAGCAGTACTTC.

In its sample, this clone was seen a few times. This chain connects TRBV7-2 to TRBJ2-4; TRBD1 agrees at 8 bases. The CDR3 covers 14 residues. Germline loops: CDR1 SGHTA, CDR2 FQGNSA. The ends lost 5 bases at V and 13 bases at J; junction bases unmatched: 13. CDR3 bases: TGTGCCAGCAGCGCCCCCCCGACAGGGGTCGGGCAGTACTTC. Translating it yields CASSAPPTGVGQYF.

The genes are TRBV4-3 and TRBJ2-2, with 7 bases lining up with TRBD1. CDR1 is LGHNA and CDR2 is YSLEER in the germline V gene. J gave up 0 bases and V 1 base, and 8 bases lay outside the gene matches. The CDR3 contains 18 residues. CDR3 nucleotide sequence: TGCGCCAGCAGCCAAGCGACCCCGGGACAGCCGAACACCGGGGAGCTGTTTTTT. Its translation is CASSQATPGQPNTGELFF.

This clone was seen a single time. The chain carries TRBV29-1 and TRBJ2-1; D might be TRBD2 (6 bases). Trimming removed 6 bases from V and 3 bases from J, with 12 bases in between. CDR3 length: 13 amino acids. CDR1 is SQVTM, CDR2 ANQGSEA, per germline. In DNA, the CDR3 is TGCAGCGTGGGCCCGGGGGTCTACAATGAGCAGTTCTTC. Its protein product is CSVGPGVYNEQFF.

This clone was seen a few times. The sample has other DNA sequences that encode this CDR3 too. The chain carries TRBV11-3 and TRBJ1-1; no reliable D call. Germline V gene sequence: CDR1 SGHNT, CDR2 YENEEA. The CDR3 contains 11 residues. Trimming left V 2 bases short and J 8 bases short, with 6 bases between. DNA for the CDR3: TGTGCCAGCAGCTTAAGAGGAGAAGCTTTCTTT. It is translated as CASSLRGEAFF.

This clone was detected only a few times. This chain links TRBV4-3 with TRBJ2-6; D remains unclear. This CDR3 is built from 18 residues. The V and J ends lost 0 bases and 0 bases respectively, with 12 bases between them. In germline, CDR1 is LGHNA, CDR2 YSLEER. The CDR3 sequence is CASSQESRHISGANVLTF. CDR3 bases: TGCGCCAGCAGCCAAGAGAGTCGGCACATCTCTGGGGCCAACGTCCTGACTTTC.

V gene TRBV29-1 combines with J gene TRBJ1-4, with D perhaps matching TRBD1 (6 bases). Germline loops: CDR1 SQVTM, CDR2 ANQGSEA. CDR3 length: 13 amino acids. V was clipped by 4 bases and J by 4 bases, with 10 bases between them. Here the CDR3 reads CSVGRGINEKLFF. In DNA, the CDR3 is TGCAGCGTTGGAAGGGGGATTAATGAAAAACTGTTTTTT.

This clone was observed a handful of times. The chain couples TRBV15 to TRBJ1-6; D ambiguous. Trimming removed 0 bases from V and 8 bases from J, with 8 bases in between. This CDR3 comprises 14 residues. The V gene's germline CDR1 is LNHNV and CDR2 YYDKDF (reference sequence). DNA for the CDR3: TGTGCCACCAGCAGAGATCTAAGCGATTCACCCCTCCACTTT. Its protein product is CATSRDLSDSPLHF.

This clone was seen a single time. The chain combines TRBV30 with TRBJ2-3; D tentatively fits TRBD1 or TRBD2 (5 bases each). Per the germline V gene, CDR1 is GTSNPN and CDR2 is SVGIG (reference sequence). Deletions cut 2 bases from V and 0 bases from J, with 9 bases between. CDR3 length: 14 residues. The DNA for the CDR3 is TGTGCCTGGAGTCGGTGGGGGAGCACAGATACGCAGTATTTT. Amino acids: CAWSRWGSTDTQYF.

CDR3 coding DNA: TGTGCCACCAGCAGCACAGATACGCAGTATTTT. Encoded protein: CATSSTDTQYF. J is TRBJ2-3 and V is TRBV15; unclear D gene. Trimming removed 3 bases at V and 2 bases at J, with 0 bases between. The CDR3 contains 11 residues. CDR1 is LNHNV and CDR2 is YYDKDF in the germline V gene (reference sequence).

CDR3 coding DNA: TGTGCCAGCAGCGTAGAGGACAGGGGGTATGGCTACACCTTC. Translating it yields CASSVEDRGYGYTF. The chain carries TRBV9 and TRBJ1-2, with 10 bases fitting TRBD1. Germline CDR1 SGDLS, CDR2 YYNGEE. V lost 0 bases and J lost 5; bases outside the gene matches: 1. The CDR3 spans 14 residues.

V usage is TRBV5-1 and J usage is TRBJ2-1; 7 bases are a match to TRBD1. V trimming: 5 bases; J trimming: 2 bases; junction bases outside the gene matches: 4. CDR3 size: 14 residues. Germline V gives CDR1 SGHRS, CDR2 YFSETQ. CDR3 residues: CASRPGQPYNEQFF. For the CDR3, the DNA is TGCGCCAGCAGGCCGGGACAGCCCTACAATGAGCAGTTCTTC.

This clone appeared a few times. The chain has TRBV4-3 and TRBJ2-3, with D possibly being TRBD2 (5 bases). The CDR3 extends over 16 amino acids. Germline lookup yields CDR1 LGHNA and CDR2 YSLEER. The germline V and J ends were trimmed by 9 bases and 0 bases, with 19 bases remaining between them. The CDR3 DNA follows: TGCGCCAGTTCGAGCTCGCACAGACTAAGCACAGATACGCAGTATTTT. Translated, it gives CASSSSHRLSTDTQYF.

This clone was found once. The gene calls are TRBV27 and TRBJ1-2; 9 bases match TRBD1. Germline V CDR1 and CDR2: MNHEY, SMNVEV (reference sequence). After removal of 0 bases from V and 4 bases from J, the junction contained 12 bases not matched to a gene. The CDR3 extends over 18 amino acids. The CDR3 DNA reads as TGTGCCAGCAGTTTATCGCACCTTCAGACAGGGGGTTCCTATGGCTACACCTTC. Its protein is CASSLSHLQTGGSYGYTF.

The genes are TRBV29-1 and TRBJ1-2; maybe TRBD1 (5 bases). In germline, CDR1 is SQVTM, CDR2 ANQGSEA. The V gene lost 0 bases and the J gene lost 5 bases, with 19 bases spanning the gap. The CDR3 totals 16 residues. CDR3 in amino acids: CSVEDIQGRAWYGYTF. The DNA of the CDR3 is TGCAGCGTTGAAGATATCCAGGGCAGGGCTTGGTATGGCTACACCTTC.

A remark on this clone: Additional DNA sequences in this sample encode the identical CDR3. This chain uses TRBV29-1 with TRBJ1-1, with D hard to call. V lost 5 bases and J 3 bases, leaving 4 bases between the germline ends. CDR3 size: 10 residues. Germline values: CDR1 SQVTM, CDR2 ANQGSEA. The CDR3 DNA follows: TGCAGCGTTCGGGACACTGAAGCTTTCTTT. It translates to CSVRDTEAFF.

The chain links TRBV5-1 to TRBJ2-7; 7 bases are shared with TRBD2. Germline CDR1 and CDR2: SGHRS and YFSETQ. The CDR3 has 15 residues. Trimming cost V 1 base and J 0 bases; bases outside gene matches: 4. In DNA, the CDR3 is TGCGCCAGCAGCTTGAATTGGGGGGGCTCCTACGAGCAGTACTTC. Translating it yields CASSLNWGGSYEQYF.

This clone was seen only once. This chain joins TRBV5-1 and TRBJ1-5, with 7 bases lining up with TRBD1. With 0 bases clipped from V and 7 bases from J, the junction kept 7 bases outside the gene matches. Germline assignment: CDR1 SGHRS and CDR2 YFSETQ. This CDR3 spans 15 amino acids. CDR3 in amino acids: CASSLGQGMEQPQHF. Written as DNA, the CDR3 is TGCGCCAGCAGCTTGGGACAGGGAATGGAGCAGCCCCAGCATTTT.

This sequence joins TRBV7-2 and TRBJ2-5; D is perhaps TRBD1 (5 bases). V was shortened by 4 bases and J by 5 bases, with 17 bases between the two germline ends. CDR3 length: 15 residues. The germline gives CDR1 SGHTA, CDR2 FQGNSA. The CDR3, as DNA: TGTGCCAGCAGCTCCAATTCAGCCTCAGGGGAGACCCAGTACTTC. Amino acid sequence: CASSSNSASGETQYF. Full variable domain (missing parts from reference TRBV7-2 and TRBJ2-5): GAGVSQSPSNKVTEKGKDVELRCDPISGHTALYWYRQSLGQGLEFLIYFQGNSAPDKSGLPSDRFSAERTGGSVSTLTIQRTQQEDSAVYLCASSSNSASGETQYFGPGTRLLVL.

The chain has TRBV27 and TRBJ1-2, with 7 nucleotides matching TRBD1. Germline V gene lookup returns CDR1 MNHEY and CDR2 SMNVEV (reference sequence). The ends lost 4 bases at V and 9 bases at J; junction bases unmatched: 5. This CDR3 has 12 amino acids. This chain's CDR3 is CASSSSTGSYTF. For the CDR3, the DNA is TGTGCCAGCAGTTCCTCGACAGGGAGCTACACCTTC.